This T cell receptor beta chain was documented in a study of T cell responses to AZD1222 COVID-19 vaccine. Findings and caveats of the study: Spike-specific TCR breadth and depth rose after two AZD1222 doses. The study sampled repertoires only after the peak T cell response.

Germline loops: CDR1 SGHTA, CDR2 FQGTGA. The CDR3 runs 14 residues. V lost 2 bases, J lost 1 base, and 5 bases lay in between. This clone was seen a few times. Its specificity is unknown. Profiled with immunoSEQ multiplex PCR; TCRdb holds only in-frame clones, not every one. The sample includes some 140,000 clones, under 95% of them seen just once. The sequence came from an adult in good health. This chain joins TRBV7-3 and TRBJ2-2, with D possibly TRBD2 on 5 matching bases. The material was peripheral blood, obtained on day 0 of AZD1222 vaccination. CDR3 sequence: CASSLRGNTGELFF. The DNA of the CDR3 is TGTGCCAGCAGCTTACGGGGGAACACCGGGGAGCTGTTTTTT.